Following are 18 T cell receptor beta chains from one sample sequenced in a study of T cell responses to AZD1222 COVID-19 vaccine. TCRdb's table, derived via immunoSEQ multiplex PCR, lists solely in-frame clones and lacks some. The sample lists around 70,000 clones; 70% to 90% were seen once. The sequences come from peripheral blood, collected 28 days after the second AZD1222 dose. These receptors originate from an adult who received the AZD1222 COVID-19 vaccine.

In its sample, this clone is medium-sized. The chain links TRBV13 to TRBJ2-5, with 9 bases aligning to TRBD2. This CDR3 contains 14 residues. V shed 1 base, J shed 4 bases, and the junction held 1 base outside the gene matches. The germline CDR1 and CDR2 sequences are PRHDT and FYEKMQ (reference sequence). Here the CDR3 reads CASSLELAGETQYF. CDR3 DNA sequence: TGTGCCAGCAGCTTAGAACTAGCGGGAGAGACCCAGTACTTC.

This chain connects TRBV11-2 to TRBJ2-7, with 9 bases matching TRBD2. There are 15 residues in the CDR3. J was trimmed by 2 bases and V by 1 base; bases with no gene match: 3. Germline CDR1 SGHAT, CDR2 FQNNGV. This CDR3 reads CASSLGLAGAYEQYF. The CDR3 DNA reads as TGTGCCAGCAGCTTAGGATTAGCGGGGGCCTACGAGCAGTACTTC.

The V gene is TRBV18, the J gene TRBJ1-1; TRBD1 agrees at 7 bases. The CDR3 runs to 15 residues. J was trimmed by 0 bases and V by 8 bases; bases with no gene match: 9. CDR1 KGHSH and CDR2 LQKENI come from the germline V gene. DNA of the CDR3: TGTGCCAGCGAGGCGGGACAGCGAATGAACACTGAAGCTTTCTTT. It encodes CASEAGQRMNTEAFF.

This chain uses TRBV29-1 with TRBJ1-1; a weak D match, TRBD1 (5 bases). Germline CDR1 is SQVTM and CDR2 is ANQGSEA. Trimming took off 5 bases at V and 4 bases at J, with 8 bases between the two ends. CDR3 length: 11 amino acids. The CDR3 DNA reads as TGCAGCGTTTGGGGGGGCACTGAAGCTTTCTTT. Amino acid sequence: CSVWGGTEAFF.

This clone has only a few counts. The gene calls are TRBV3-1 (or the pseudogene TRBV3-2) and TRBJ1-1, with D possibly TRBD1 on 5 matching bases. This CDR3 comprises 13 residues. CDR1 and CDR2 from the germline V gene are LGHDT and YNNKEL (reference sequence). V was clipped by 0 bases and J by 7 bases, with 9 bases between them. DNA for the CDR3: TGTGCCAGCAGCCAAGAGGGGGGTAGTGAAGCTTTCTTT. Amino acids: CASSQEGGSEAFF.

This clone showed up just once. V and J are TRBV5-1 and TRBJ2-2; tentative D call: TRBD2 (5 bases). The germline V gene encodes CDR1 SGHRS and CDR2 YFSETQ. Trimming removed 4 bases from V and 2 bases from J, with 15 bases in between. The CDR3 has 16 residues. In nucleotides, the CDR3 is TGCGCCAGCAGCCCCCTTCTGGACTCTAACACCGGGGAGCTGTTTTTT. The encoded protein is CASSPLLDSNTGELFF.

The CDR3: CASSIRTGDTDTQYF. CDR3 coding DNA: TGTGCCAGTAGTATTCGAACAGGGGATACAGATACGCAGTATTTT. This rearrangement joins TRBV19 to TRBJ2-3, with 7 positions matching TRBD1. The CDR3 totals 15 residues. The germline gives CDR1 LNHDA, CDR2 SQIVND (reference sequence). Germline trimming cut 3 bases from V and 3 bases from J; bases unmatched to any gene: 6.

V and J are TRBV9 and TRBJ2-2, with D perhaps TRBD1 or TRBD2 (5 bases each). Deletions cut 0 bases from V and 0 bases from J, with 9 bases between. Germline assignment: CDR1 SGDLS and CDR2 YYNGEE. This CDR3 is built from 16 residues. CDR3 sequence: CASSVGRGANTGELFF. CDR3 bases: TGTGCCAGCAGCGTAGGGAGAGGGGCGAACACCGGGGAGCTGTTTTTT.

This clone was seen only once. The chain has TRBV6-4 and TRBJ1-5; TRBD1 aligns across 8 bases. Unmatched junction bases numbered 13, after V lost 11 bases and J lost 1 base. The CDR3 is 16 amino acids. Germline V gene data show CDR1 as MRHNA and CDR2 as SNTAGT. The DNA for the CDR3 is TGTGCCGGCCCTGGACAGGGTAGGATCAGCAATCAGCCCCAGCATTTT. Protein product: CAGPGQGRISNQPQHF.

This chain links TRBV3-1 (or the pseudogene TRBV3-2) with TRBJ2-5, with a weak D call TRBD2 (6 bases). The germline V gene has CDR1 LGHDT and CDR2 YNNKEL (reference sequence). The CDR3 extends over 14 amino acids. V lost 1 base, J lost 5 bases, and 11 bases lay in between. This CDR3 is CASSQVAGGETQYF. The CDR3 DNA follows: TGTGCCAGCAGCCAAGTGGCTGGGGGGGAGACCCAGTACTTC.

In regard to this clone: The junction does not match germline at one end; this may be a read error. The rearrangement links TRBV7-7 to TRBJ2-1; D is unclear. Germline V lookup: CDR1 SSHAT, CDR2 FNYEAQ (reference sequence). The CDR3 sequence is 13 residues long. CDR3 amino acids: CASSFGPNNEQFF. In DNA form, the CDR3 reads TGTGCTAGCAGCTTCGGACCTAACAATGAGCAGTTCTTC.

The rearrangement links TRBV12-3 or TRBV12-4 to TRBJ2-7; 8 bases are a match to TRBD1. The CDR3 covers 13 residues. The J segment lost 6 bases and the V segment lost 4 bases, leaving 5 bases of the junction unmatched. The CDR3 protein is CASSYDRGSEQYF. CDR3 nucleotide sequence: TGTGCCAGCAGTTACGACAGGGGTTCCGAGCAGTACTTC.

This clone was counted only a few times. The chain employs TRBV6-6 and TRBJ1-6; no clear D gene. In germline, CDR1 is MNHNY, CDR2 SVGAGI (reference sequence). The CDR3 is made up of 13 amino acids. V lost 6 bases and J 4 bases, leaving 7 bases between the germline ends. This CDR3 reads CASRADYNSPLHF. Here the CDR3 DNA reads TGTGCCAGCAGGGCCGATTATAATTCACCCCTCCACTTT.

This sequence joins TRBV29-1 and TRBJ1-1; unclear D gene. The germline V gene encodes CDR1 SQVTM and CDR2 ANQGSEA. V lost 0 bases and J 10 bases, leaving 18 bases between the germline ends. The CDR3 length is 14 residues. CDR3 DNA sequence: TGCAGCGTTGAAGATTCAACACGGGTATCGGGAGCTTTCTTT. Amino acid sequence: CSVEDSTRVSGAFF. The full variable domain, completed using reference TRBV29-1 and TRBJ1-1, is SAVISQKPSRDICQRGTSLTIQCQVDSQVTMMFWYRQQPGQSLTLIATANQGSEATYESGFVIDKFPISRPNLTFSTLTVSNMSPEDSSIYLCSVEDSTRVSGAFFGQGTRLTVV.

The rearrangement links TRBV29-1 to TRBJ2-3; the D is unclear. This CDR3 contains 11 residues. Germline CDR1 and CDR2: SQVTM and ANQGSEA. Trimming took 5 bases from V and 9 from J, leaving 12 bases between them. In DNA, the CDR3 is TGCAGCGTTCCCTCTACCCGGACGCAGTATTTT. Amino acid sequence: CSVPSTRTQYF.

This chain uses TRBV6-5 with TRBJ2-2; TRBD1 aligns across 7 bases. V lost 4 bases and J lost 0; bases outside the gene matches: 5. Germline V CDR1 and CDR2: MNHEY, SVGAGI. CDR3 size: 16 residues. The CDR3 sequence: CASSFRGQANTGELFF. The CDR3 region has the DNA TGTGCCAGCAGTTTTCGTGGACAGGCGAACACCGGGGAGCTGTTTTTT.

The V call is TRBV10-3, the J call TRBJ1-3; no clear D. The germline V gene has CDR1 ENHRY and CDR2 SYGVKD. This CDR3 spans 14 amino acids. Trimming left V 6 bases short and J 0 bases short, with 9 bases between. The DNA for the CDR3 is TGTGCCATCAGCGGGGTCAGCTCTGGAAACACCATATATTTT. It translates to CAISGVSSGNTIYF.

DNA of the CDR3: TGTGCCAGCAGCTTGATTGGCACAGGGGGCGATTTGGCCGGGGAGCTGTTTTTT. Amino acid sequence: CASSLIGTGGDLAGELFF. The chain uses TRBV5-4 and TRBJ2-2, with TRBD1 matching 9 bases. From germline, CDR1 is SGHNT and CDR2 YYREEE (reference sequence). V shed 1 base, J shed 6 bases, and the junction held 13 bases outside the gene matches. The CDR3 has 18 residues.